This T cell receptor (beta chain) is from a study of cytomegalovirus exposure and HLA in healthy donors. Across the study: Falling in the Caucasian-associated ancestry cluster were 81% of approximately 410 genotyped donors. Study outcomes and limitations: In a later analysis, compared with equally common non-associated chains, HLA-associated beta chains were more expanded.

The PCR employed 60 Vbeta primers together with 13 Jbeta primers. Profiling relied on immunoSEQ multiplex PCR, and the TCRdb table lists in-frame clones only, not all of them. This table holds roughly 200,000 clones, 12% found once. Per germline, CDR1 SGHTA and CDR2 FQGNSA. V gave up 2 bases and J gave up 1 base, with 8 bases separating them. The CDR3 has 15 residues. This clone has just a few counts. What it binds is unknown. The chain recombines TRBV7-2 with TRBJ2-2; TRBD1 might be the D (5 bases). The specimen sequenced was PBMCs. This TCR derives from a man aged 50 to 59 in good health and CMV-seropositive. CDR3 in amino acids: CASSLPTVNTGELFF. In DNA, the CDR3 is TGTGCCAGCAGCTTACCGACAGTGAACACCGGGGAGCTGTTTTTT.